Listed here are 19 T cell receptor beta chains from one sample, sequenced in a study of T cells in Graves' hyperthyroidism and ophthalmopathy. TCR beta CDR3 sequences were amplified from RNA transcripts. HTBI primers drove first-round RT-PCR of the TCR CDR3. TCRdb used MiXCR to reprocess the multiplex PCR reads, holding one entry per CDR3 protein. The sample has 300,000 to 350,000 distinct CDR3 sequences, roughly 20% seen once. Sequencing used blood. These receptors were collected from a woman aged 40 to 49 with Graves' ophthalmopathy.

This clonotype was counted at least ten times. V gene TRBV28 combines with J gene TRBJ2-5, with D possibly being TRBD2 (6 bases). Germline V CDR1 and CDR2: MDHEN, SYDVKM. The V end lost 1 base, the J end lost 7 bases, and 16 bases lay between the germline ends. The CDR3 runs to 15 residues. Here the CDR3 DNA reads TGTGCCAGCAGTTTATACAGCGGAGGGGCGGTGACCCAGTACTTC. Protein product: CASSLYSGGAVTQYF.

This clonotype was found many times. For the CDR3, the DNA is TGTGCCAGTATCGAATCTGGACAGTTCTATGGCTACACCTTC. Its translation: CASIESGQFYGYTF. The V call is TRBV25-1, the J call TRBJ1-2; possibly TRBD1 for D (6 bases). Germline assignment: CDR1 MGHDK and CDR2 SYGVNS. Trimming left V 9 bases short and J 4 bases short, with 18 bases between. The CDR3 runs 14 residues.

Many counts were recorded for this clonotype. CDR3 bases: TGTGCCAGCAGCTTAGAGTCCGTGCTAGCCAAAAACATTCAGTACTTC. Its translation: CASSLESVLAKNIQYF. The rearrangement joins TRBV7-9 to TRBJ2-4; unclear D gene. The germline V gene encodes CDR1 SEHNR and CDR2 FQNEAQ (reference sequence). The CDR3 length is 16 residues. The germline V and J ends were trimmed by 1 base and 0 bases, with 10 bases remaining between them. Based on the CDR3 plus reference TRBV7-9 and TRBJ2-4, the full variable domain is DTGVSQNPRHKITKRGQNVTFRCDPISEHNRLYWYRQTLGQGPEFLTYFQNEAQLEKSRLLSDRFSAERPKGSFSTLEIQRTEQGDSAMYLCASSLESVLAKNIQYFGAGTRLSVL.

The chain employs TRBV6-1 and TRBJ2-1; TRBD2 aligns across 9 bases. The CDR3 covers 14 residues. V was clipped by 6 bases and J by 5 bases; unmatched bases: 5. Germline V gene sequence: CDR1 MNHNS, CDR2 SASEGT. This CDR3 is CASRRTSVDNEQFF. CDR3 nucleotides: TGTGCCAGCAGGCGGACTAGCGTTGACAATGAGCAGTTCTTC.

This clonotype was seen many times. The V and J genes are TRBV5-1 and TRBJ2-5; 9 bases line up with TRBD2. This CDR3 has 14 residues. Per germline, CDR1 SGHRS and CDR2 YFSETQ. After removal of 5 bases from V and 4 bases from J, the junction contained 6 bases not matched to a gene. The CDR3 sequence: CASRAIAGAETQYF. The CDR3 DNA reads as TGCGCCAGCAGGGCAATAGCGGGAGCAGAGACCCAGTACTTC.

Concerning this clonotype: Being one base from a much bigger clone, this may be a read error. The chain recombines TRBV27 with TRBJ2-5, with D unclear. The germline V gene encodes CDR1 MNHEY and CDR2 SMNVEV (reference sequence). The V gene lost 3 bases and the J gene lost 3 bases, with 14 bases spanning the gap. The CDR3 runs to 15 residues. CDR3 in DNA: TGTGCCAGCAGTTTTACATGGGGTAACGAAGAGACCCAGTACTTC. It encodes CASSFTWGNEETQYF.

This clonotype was detected only once. The rearrangement uses TRBV27 and TRBJ1-6; 8 bases agree with TRBD1. This CDR3 is 15 amino acids long. Germline assignment: CDR1 MNHEY and CDR2 SMNVEV (reference sequence). With 6 bases clipped from V and 10 bases from J, the junction kept 11 bases outside the gene matches. DNA of the CDR3: TGTGCCAGCAGCTCACCGGGACAGGCGAGGTCACCCCTCCACTTT. Its translation is CASSSPGQARSPLHF.

This clonotype showed up many times. This chain links TRBV2 with TRBJ1-5, with D unresolved. Germline values: CDR1 SNHLY, CDR2 FYNNEI. Trimming stripped 3 bases from V and 2 bases from J, with 11 bases between. The CDR3 extends over 15 amino acids. CDR3: CASSEAPTGNQPQHF. The CDR3 coding sequence is TGTGCCAGCAGTGAGGCACCTACAGGCAATCAGCCCCAGCATTTT.

In its sample, this clonotype was seen many times. This rearrangement joins TRBV28 to TRBJ2-2; 9 bases align to TRBD1. Trimming at V came to 6 bases and at J to 9 bases, leaving 14 bases not matched to a gene. The CDR3 length is 16 residues. CDR1 is MDHEN, CDR2 SYDVKM, per germline. The CDR3 loop is CASSSGQGVGSRELFF. In nucleotides, the CDR3 is TGTGCCAGCAGCTCGGGACAGGGTGTTGGGAGCCGGGAGCTGTTTTTT.

The chain carries TRBV20-1 and TRBJ2-7; a possible D gene is TRBD1 (6 bases). The CDR3 consists of 14 residues. V shed 0 bases and J shed 2 bases, with 11 bases lying between them. From germline, CDR1 is DFQATT and CDR2 SNEGSKA (reference sequence). This chain's CDR3 is CSARDRQGTYEQYF. In DNA form, the CDR3 reads TGCAGTGCTAGAGATCGGCAGGGGACCTACGAGCAGTACTTC.

This clonotype was seen many times. This chain joins TRBV30 and TRBJ1-1; D perhaps matches TRBD1 (5 bases). The V and J ends lost 0 bases and 8 bases respectively, with 13 bases between them. The CDR3 is 13 amino acids. Per germline, CDR1 GTSNPN and CDR2 SVGIG (reference sequence). CDR3 nucleotide sequence: TGTGCCTGGAGTGTTCGGGGGGGTTTCGAAGCTTTCTTT. It encodes CAWSVRGGFEAFF. Combining the CDR3 with reference TRBV30 and TRBJ1-1 gives the whole variable domain SQTIHQWPATLVQPVGSPLSLECTVEGTSNPNLYWYRQAAGRGLQLLFYSVGIGQISSEVPQNLSASRPQDRQFILSSKKLLLSDSGFYLCAWSVRGGFEAFFGQGTRLTVV.

This clonotype was recorded at least ten times. The V and J genes are TRBV14 and TRBJ1-2; D unresolved. This CDR3 has 14 residues. The V and J ends lost 4 bases and 3 bases respectively, with 12 bases between them. CDR1 and CDR2 (germline): SGHDN, FVKESK. Here the CDR3 DNA reads TGTGCCAGCAGCCCGACGATGGCTCACTATGGCTACACCTTC. Amino acid sequence: CASSPTMAHYGYTF.

In this sample, this clonotype turned up many times. The rearrangement uses TRBV15 and TRBJ2-5, with TRBD2 matching 13 bases. CDR3 size: 18 residues. The germline V gene has CDR1 LNHNV and CDR2 YYDKDF (reference sequence). V trimming: 5 bases; J trimming: 1 base; junction bases outside the gene matches: 10. The CDR3 reads CATSPPPRLAGGQETQYF. For the CDR3, the DNA is TGTGCCACCAGCCCGCCCCCGAGACTAGCGGGAGGCCAAGAGACCCAGTACTTC.

This clonotype was counted ten times or more. This rearrangement joins TRBV30 to TRBJ1-1; D is unclear. Trimming cost V 7 bases and J 0 bases, with 18 bases left between them. Germline V gives CDR1 GTSNPN, CDR2 SVGIG (reference sequence). The CDR3 contains 15 residues. This chain's CDR3 is CASHPAVGLNTEAFF. CDR3 sequence (DNA): TGTGCCTCACACCCCGCTGTGGGTTTGAACACTGAAGCTTTCTTT.

This clonotype was counted between two and nine times. The genes are TRBV6-5 and TRBJ2-5, with D unclear. Looked up from germline, CDR1 is MNHEY and CDR2 is SVGAGI. V was clipped by 3 bases and J by 5 bases, with 13 bases between them. The CDR3 contains 14 residues. CDR3 in amino acids: CASSYPPTGETQYF. The CDR3 DNA is TGTGCCAGCAGTTATCCCCCGACCGGGGAGACCCAGTACTTC.

This clonotype has at least ten counts. V usage is TRBV7-2 and J usage is TRBJ1-1, with unresolved D. CDR1 is SGHTA, CDR2 FQGNSA, per germline. Trimming cost V 2 bases and J 1 base, with 5 bases left between them. The CDR3 runs 13 residues. The CDR3 here is CASSLYANTEAFF. DNA for the CDR3: TGTGCCAGCAGCTTATATGCGAACACTGAAGCTTTCTTT.

In this sample, this clonotype turned up many times. The chain couples TRBV7-2 to TRBJ2-7, with D hard to call. Deletions cut 2 bases from V and 3 bases from J, with 8 bases between. CDR1 is SGHTA, CDR2 FQGNSA, per germline. CDR3 length: 13 residues. CDR3 residues: CASSLFGHYEQYF. The DNA for the CDR3 is TGTGCCAGCAGCTTATTTGGTCACTACGAGCAGTACTTC.

This clonotype was seen repeatedly, ten times or more. This sequence joins TRBV12-3 or TRBV12-4 and TRBJ1-5, with a tentative D call TRBD1 (5 bases). V gave up 3 bases and J gave up 4 bases, with 13 bases separating them. The CDR3 has 15 residues. The chain's CDR3 is CASSFGPEGNQPQHF. Written as DNA, the CDR3 is TGTGCCAGCAGTTTTGGTCCGGAGGGGAATCAGCCCCAGCATTTT.

This clonotype was counted ten times or more. The chain joins TRBV19 to TRBJ1-3; no definite D call. The CDR3 consists of 17 residues. V was clipped by 5 bases and J by 0 bases, with 17 bases between them. Germline loops: CDR1 LNHDA, CDR2 SQIVND (reference sequence). The CDR3 nucleotides are TGTGCCAGTAGTGGCAAGGCCGCAGGAGACTCTGGAAACACCATATATTTT. It translates to CASSGKAAGDSGNTIYF.